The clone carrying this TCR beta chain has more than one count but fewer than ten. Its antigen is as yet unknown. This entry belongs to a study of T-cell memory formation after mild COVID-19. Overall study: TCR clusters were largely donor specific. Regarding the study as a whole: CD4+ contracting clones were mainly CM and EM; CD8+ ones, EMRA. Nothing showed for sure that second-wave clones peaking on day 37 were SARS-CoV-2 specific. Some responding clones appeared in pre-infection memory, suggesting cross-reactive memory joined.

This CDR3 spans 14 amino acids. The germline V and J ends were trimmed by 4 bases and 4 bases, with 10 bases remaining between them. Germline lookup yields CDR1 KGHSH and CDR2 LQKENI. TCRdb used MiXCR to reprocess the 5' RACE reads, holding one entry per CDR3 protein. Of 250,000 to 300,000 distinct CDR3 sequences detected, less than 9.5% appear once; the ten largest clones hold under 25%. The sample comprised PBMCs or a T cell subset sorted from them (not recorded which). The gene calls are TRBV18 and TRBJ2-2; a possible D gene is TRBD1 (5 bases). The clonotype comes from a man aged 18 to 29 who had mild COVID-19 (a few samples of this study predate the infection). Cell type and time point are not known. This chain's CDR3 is CASSRGSTTGELFF. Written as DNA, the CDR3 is TGTGCCAGCTCACGGGGCAGTACCACCGGGGAGCTGTTTTTT.